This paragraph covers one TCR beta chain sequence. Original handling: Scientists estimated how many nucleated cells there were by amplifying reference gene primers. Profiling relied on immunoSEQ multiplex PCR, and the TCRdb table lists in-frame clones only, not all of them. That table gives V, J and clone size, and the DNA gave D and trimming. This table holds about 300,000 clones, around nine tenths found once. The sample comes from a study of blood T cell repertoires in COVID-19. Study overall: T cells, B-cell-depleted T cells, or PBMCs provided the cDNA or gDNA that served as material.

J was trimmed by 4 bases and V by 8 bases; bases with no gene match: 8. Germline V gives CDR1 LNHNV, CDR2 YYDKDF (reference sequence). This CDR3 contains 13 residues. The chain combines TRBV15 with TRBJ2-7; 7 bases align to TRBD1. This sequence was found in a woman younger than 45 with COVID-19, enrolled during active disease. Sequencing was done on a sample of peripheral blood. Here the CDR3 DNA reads TGTGCCACCGTAGGGGGCGCGTCTTACGAGCAGTACGTC. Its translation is CATVGGASYEQYV.